This T cell receptor beta chain emerged from a study of cytomegalovirus exposure and HLA in healthy donors. General observations from the study: In vitro checks showed that a few CMV-associated chains really do target CMV antigens. There were about 160 TCR beta chains listed as cytomegalovirus-associated. The authors assumed roughly uniform sequencing depth across donors for presence/absence analyses. A later analysis revealed that TCR association rates differed between HLA loci, peaking at DRB1 and bottoming out at HLA-C.

Details on this clone: As yet, its antigen is unknown.

Germline-derived CDR1 and CDR2 are SGHTA and FQGNSA. This CDR3 region has 13 residues. V was pared by 7 bases and J by 2 bases, with 2 bases of the junction left unmatched. The PCR ran on 60 Vbeta and 13 Jbeta primers. Assay: immunoSEQ multiplex PCR; the TCRdb copy retains only in-frame clones and omits some. The sample includes hundreds of thousands of clones, around 80% of them seen just once. J is TRBJ2-5 and V is TRBV7-2, with 9 bases lining up with TRBD1. The receptor's source is a woman aged 55 to 70 in good health and CMV-seropositive. Sample: PBMCs. CDR3 in DNA: TGTGCCAGCAACAGGGGGCTGCAAGAGACCCAGTACTTC. Protein product: CASNRGLQETQYF.